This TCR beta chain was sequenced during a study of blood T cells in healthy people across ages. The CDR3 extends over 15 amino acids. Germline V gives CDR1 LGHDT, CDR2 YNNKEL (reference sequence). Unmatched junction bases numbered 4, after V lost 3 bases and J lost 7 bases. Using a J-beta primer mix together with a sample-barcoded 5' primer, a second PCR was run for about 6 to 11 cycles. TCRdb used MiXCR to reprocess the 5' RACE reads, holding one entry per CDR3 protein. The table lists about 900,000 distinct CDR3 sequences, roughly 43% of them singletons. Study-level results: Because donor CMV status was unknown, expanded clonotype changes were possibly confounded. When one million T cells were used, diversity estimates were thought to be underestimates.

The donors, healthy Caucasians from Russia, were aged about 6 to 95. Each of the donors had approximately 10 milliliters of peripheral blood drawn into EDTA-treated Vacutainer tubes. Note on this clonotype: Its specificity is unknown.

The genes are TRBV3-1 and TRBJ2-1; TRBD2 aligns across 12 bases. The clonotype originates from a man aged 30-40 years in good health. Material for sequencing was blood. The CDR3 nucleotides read TGTGCCAGCAGCCAGCTAGCGGGGGGGCGGAATGAGCAGTTCTTC. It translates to CASSQLAGGRNEQFF.